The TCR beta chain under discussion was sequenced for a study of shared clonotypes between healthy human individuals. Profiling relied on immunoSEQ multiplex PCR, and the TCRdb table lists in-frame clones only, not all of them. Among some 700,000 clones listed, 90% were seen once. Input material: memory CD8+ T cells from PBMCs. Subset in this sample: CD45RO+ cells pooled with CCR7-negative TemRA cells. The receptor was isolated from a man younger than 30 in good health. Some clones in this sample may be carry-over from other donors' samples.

CDR3 sequence (DNA): TGCGCCAGCAGCTTGGGATGGCGGGAGGGCCAGGAGACCCAGTACTTC. It codes for CASSLGWREGQETQYF. The genes are TRBV5-1 and TRBJ2-5, with 9 bases identical to TRBD2. The germline gives CDR1 SGHRS, CDR2 YFSETQ. CDR3 length: 16 residues. With 0 bases clipped from V and 5 bases from J, the junction kept 8 bases outside the gene matches.